Sequencing of this TCR beta chain was carried out in a study of T cell responses to AZD1222 COVID-19 vaccine. Whole-study context: Timing groups of about 4 and about 12 weeks for second doses were pooled. Study-level findings and limits: Only 5 or 6 AZD1222 recipients were seropositive at baseline. In all cases, repertoires were sampled only after the peak T cell response. The study found vaccine-associated CD4 TCRs spanning spike, dominant at 160-218 and 743-854.

As for this clone: Antigen specificity is unknown.

The assay was immunoSEQ multiplex PCR, and TCRdb's table has in-frame clones only and misses some. Seen here are about 120,000 clones, approximately 88% observed once, and the top ten hold about 5%. CDR1 is SQVTM and CDR2 is ANQGSEA in the germline V gene. This CDR3 comprises 17 residues. The V end lost 0 bases, the J end lost 1 base, and 15 bases lay between the germline ends. The sequence was collected from an adult in good health. This chain uses TRBV29-1 with TRBJ2-2; tentative D call: TRBD2 (5 bases). The input for sequencing was peripheral blood, taken on day 0 of AZD1222 vaccination. The CDR3 bases are TGCAGCGTTGAAGATCTGAGGAAGCGGATGAACACCGGGGAGCTGTTTTTT. Its protein product is CSVEDLRKRMNTGELFF.